This TCR beta chain was retrieved from a study of cytomegalovirus exposure and HLA in healthy donors. Study conclusions and caveats: In a later analysis, V- and J-gene trimming of beta chains associated with a DCLRE1C missense variant, replicated independently. Several of the most significant clusters were apparently associated with common viral pathogens in a later analysis. Sequencing likely caused a cluster of highly shared sequence variants. Among donors in an Asian-associated ancestry cluster, a later analysis reportedly found fewer N-insertions than the roughly 610-donor mean.

The primer mix had 60 Vbeta and 13 Jbeta primers. Sequencing was performed with immunoSEQ multiplex PCR; in TCRdb, only in-frame clones are kept and a portion is missing. The sample has roughly 200,000 clones; around 77% are singletons. Turning to this clone: The antigen remains undetermined.

The specimen sequenced was PBMCs. The TCR originated in a woman aged 25 to 39 in good health and CMV-seronegative.

CDR3 amino acids: CASSETVPGLAGGPGETQYF. The CDR3, as DNA: TGTGCCAGCAGTGAAACTGTCCCGGGACTAGCGGGAGGGCCCGGGGAGACCCAGTACTTC. The rearrangement links TRBV7-7 to TRBJ2-5, with 16 bases lining up with TRBD2. Germline assignment: CDR1 SSHAT and CDR2 FNYEAQ (reference sequence). The CDR3 is made up of 20 amino acids. J gave up 5 bases and V 6 bases, and 18 bases lay outside the gene matches.